The 20 T cell receptor beta chains in this list originate from one sample, sequenced in a study of beta chain features in type 1 diabetes. Every bit of the isolated RNA underwent reverse transcription, so sequencing read expressed TCRB transcripts. This table comes from immunoSEQ multiplex PCR, and its TCRdb copy is limited to in-frame clones, with some not included. The sample has around 200,000 clones; more than 10% are singletons. Sequenced input: central memory CD4+ T cells from blood. Source of these receptors: a woman between 18 and 29 years old in good health.

This chain connects TRBV7-8 to TRBJ2-3; perhaps TRBD2 as D (5 bases). Germline V CDR1 and CDR2: SGHVS, FQNEAQ. V lost 11 bases and J lost 0, with 12 bases in between. The CDR3 spans 13 residues. The CDR3 nucleotides read TGTGCCCCTGGGAGCCTGAGCACAGATACGCAGTATTTT. This sequence encodes CAPGSLSTDTQYF.

This clone was detected a few times. This specimen includes other DNA sequences encoding the same CDR3. V is TRBV29-1 and J is TRBJ2-1, with TRBD1 matching over 7 bases. Germline V CDR1 and CDR2: SQVTM, ANQGSEA. J lost 6 bases, V lost 0 bases, and 5 bases had no gene match. CDR3 size: 14 residues. Here the CDR3 reads CSVEDRAGGNEQFF. In DNA, the CDR3 is TGCAGCGTTGAAGATCGGGCAGGGGGCAATGAGCAGTTCTTC.

This clone was seen a handful of times. The chain has TRBV28 and TRBJ1-2, with a tentative D call TRBD1 (5 bases). Per germline, CDR1 MDHEN and CDR2 SYDVKM. The CDR3 is made up of 12 amino acids. Trimming cost V 7 bases and J 5 bases, with 11 bases left between them. CDR3 in DNA: TGTGCCAGCATGGACAACTCTTATGGCTACACCTTC. This sequence encodes CASMDNSYGYTF.

The chain combines TRBV7-2 with TRBJ1-5; weak D call: TRBD1 (5 bases). The germline CDR1 and CDR2 sequences are SGHTA and FQGNSA. V lost 2 bases to trimming and J lost 3 bases, with 11 bases between them. This CDR3 region has 15 residues. The CDR3 spells CASSLPQGHNQPQHF. The CDR3 DNA reads as TGTGCCAGCAGCTTACCTCAGGGTCACAATCAGCCCCAGCATTTT. Full variable domain (rest looked up from reference TRBV7-2 and TRBJ1-5): GAGVSQSPSNKVTEKGKDVELRCDPISGHTALYWYRQSLGQGLEFLIYFQGNSAPDKSGLPSDRFSAERTGGSVSTLTIQRTQQEDSAVYLCASSLPQGHNQPQHFGDGTRLSIL.

As for this clone: The junction shows a germline mismatch at one end, possibly a read error. The chain is built from TRBV5-1 and TRBJ2-1; 16 bases agree with TRBD2. Germline V gene lookup returns CDR1 SGHRS and CDR2 YFSETQ. This CDR3 region has 15 residues. CDR3 nucleotide sequence: TGCGCCAGCAGCTTGACGGGACTAGCGGGAGGGCCTTCGGTCTTC. It is translated as CASSLTGLAGGPSVF.

V is TRBV4-3 and J is TRBJ2-1; 8 bases agree with TRBD1. CDR1 LGHNA and CDR2 YSLEER come from the germline V gene. Losses at the gene ends were 4 bases for V and 8 bases for J; bases not matched to a gene: 10. This CDR3 contains 15 residues. CDR3 protein: CASSRDSQGVYEQFF. CDR3 coding DNA: TGCGCCAGCAGCCGGGACTCACAGGGGGTCTATGAGCAGTTCTTC.

CDR3 loop: CATSSEGGGYNEQFF. CDR3 coding DNA: TGTGCCACCAGCAGCGAGGGGGGAGGGTACAATGAGCAGTTCTTC. The V call is TRBV15, the J call TRBJ2-1, with D perhaps TRBD2 (7 bases). The germline gives CDR1 LNHNV, CDR2 YYDKDF (reference sequence). CDR3 length: 15 residues. V lost 3 bases, J lost 4 bases, and 13 bases lay in between.

The chain combines TRBV7-9 with TRBJ1-2, with D possibly matching TRBD1 (6 bases). Trimming pared 6 bases from V and 5 bases from J, leaving 10 bases between. The CDR3 length is 12 residues. Germline CDR1 reads SEHNR; CDR2 reads FQNEAQ (reference sequence). CDR3 nucleotides: TGTGCCAGCAGAGGGGGGGGGTATGGCTACACCTTC. Its protein is CASRGGGYGYTF.

This chain connects TRBV7-9 to TRBJ2-3; the match to TRBD2 covers 9 bases. The CDR3 totals 16 residues. V shed 5 bases, J shed 5 bases, and the junction held 11 bases outside the gene matches. CDR1 SEHNR and CDR2 FQNEAQ come from the germline V gene (reference sequence). The CDR3 sequence is CASSPSLAGRRDTQYF. In DNA, the CDR3 is TGTGCCAGCAGCCCAAGCCTAGCGGGAAGGAGAGATACGCAGTATTTT.

CDR3 region: CASSVDLAGTGEQYF. CDR3 coding DNA: TGTGCCAGCAGCGTAGATCTAGCGGGAACGGGAGAGCAGTACTTC. The J gene is TRBJ2-7, the V gene TRBV9; the match to TRBD2 covers 9 bases. The junction had 8 bases not matched to a gene; V was cut back by 0 bases and J by 7 bases. CDR1 SGDLS and CDR2 YYNGEE come from the germline V gene. This CDR3 contains 15 residues. The full variable domain, rest sourced from reference TRBV9 and TRBJ2-7, is DSGVTQTPKHLITATGQRVTLRCSPRSGDLSVYWYQQSLDQGLQFLIQYYNGEERAKGNILERFSAQQFPDLHSELNLSSLELGDSALYFCASSVDLAGTGEQYFGPGTRLTVT.

This chain connects TRBV7-6 to TRBJ2-1; 9 bases align to TRBD2. This CDR3 is 15 amino acids long. Germline lookup yields CDR1 SGHVS and CDR2 FNYEAQ. With 3 bases clipped from V and 7 bases from J, the junction kept 7 bases outside the gene matches. The CDR3 loop reads CASSLGLAGQNEQFF. The CDR3 bases are TGTGCCAGCAGCTTGGGTCTAGCGGGACAAAATGAGCAGTTCTTC.

This clone has only a few counts. CDR3 DNA sequence: TGTGCCAGCAGCGAGACTAGCGGGAGCACAGATACGCAGTATTTT. This translates into CASSETSGSTDTQYF. The chain employs TRBV7-3 and TRBJ2-3; 10 positions agree with TRBD2. The CDR3 has 15 amino acids. Losses at the gene ends were 5 bases for V and 0 bases for J; bases not matched to a gene: 2. The V gene's germline CDR1 is SGHTA and CDR2 FQGTGA.

The chain joins TRBV9 to TRBJ2-3, with TRBD1 matching over 9 bases. Germline V gene lookup returns CDR1 SGDLS and CDR2 YYNGEE. This CDR3 region has 16 residues. The V segment lost 2 bases and the J segment 3 bases; nucleotides outside the gene matches: 7. The CDR3 nucleotides are TGTGCCAGCAGCGTGGGGACAGGGAGAGGTACAGATACGCAGTATTTT. Its protein is CASSVGTGRGTDTQYF.

A few counts support this clone. CDR3 sequence reads: CASSYLDRDEQYF. The CDR3 nucleotides are TGTGCCAGCAGTTACTTGGACAGGGATGAGCAGTACTTC. The V and J genes are TRBV6-5 and TRBJ2-7; 8 bases line up with TRBD1. V shed 1 base and J 7 bases; nucleotides not matched to a gene: 3. Germline CDR1 and CDR2: MNHEY and SVGAGI. The CDR3 extends over 13 amino acids.

The gene calls are TRBV5-6 and TRBJ1-3, with 10 bases matching TRBD1. CDR1 and CDR2 from the germline V gene are SGHDT and YYEEEE. J lost 2 bases, V lost 3 bases, and 5 bases had no gene match. This CDR3 spans 16 amino acids. This CDR3 is CASSSLDRGPGNTIYF. The CDR3 region has the DNA TGTGCCAGCAGCTCCCTTGACAGGGGGCCTGGAAACACCATATATTTT.

The chain employs TRBV5-4 and TRBJ1-1, with 9 bases fitting TRBD1. The ends lost 4 bases at V and 1 base at J; junction bases unmatched: 5. The germline gives CDR1 SGHNT, CDR2 YYREEE (reference sequence). The CDR3 runs 15 residues. DNA of the CDR3: TGTGCCAGCAGCCTTCTGACAGGGGGGAACACTGAAGCTTTCTTT. Translating it yields CASSLLTGGNTEAFF.

This clone was observed a few times. The chain joins TRBV19 to TRBJ2-5; 8 positions agree with TRBD2. The trim removed 4 bases at V and 4 bases at J, leaving 8 bases unmatched. CDR3 length: 15 residues. CDR1 is LNHDA, CDR2 SQIVND, per germline (reference sequence). Here the CDR3 DNA reads TGTGCCAGTAGTACCCAGGGACTAGATGGAGAGACCCAGTACTTC. This encodes CASSTQGLDGETQYF.

The CDR3 sequence: CASTPNGYTGANVLTF. The CDR3 DNA follows: TGTGCCAGCACCCCCAACGGGTACACTGGGGCCAACGTCCTGACTTTC. The chain has TRBV11-2 and TRBJ2-6; D uncertain. The CDR3 has 16 amino acids. Trimming took off 7 bases at V and 2 bases at J, with 15 bases between the two ends. Germline lookup yields CDR1 SGHAT and CDR2 FQNNGV.

This clone has more than one count but fewer than ten. This chain uses TRBV30 with TRBJ1-5; 7 positions agree with TRBD1. The CDR3 is 15 residues long. Germline CDR1 and CDR2: GTSNPN and SVGIG (reference sequence). V trimming: 4 bases; J trimming: 1 base; junction bases outside the gene matches: 7. The CDR3 region has the DNA TGTGCCTGGAAAAGGTCAGGGGGAAGCAATCAGCCCCAGCATTTT. It yields the protein CAWKRSGGSNQPQHF.

This chain joins TRBV9 and TRBJ1-1, with D uncertain. The CDR3 is 13 amino acids. V lost 1 base and J 1 base, leaving 5 bases between the germline ends. Germline values: CDR1 SGDLS, CDR2 YYNGEE. CDR3 sequence reads: CASSVLSNTEAFF. The DNA of the CDR3 is TGTGCCAGCAGCGTACTCTCGAACACTGAAGCTTTCTTT.